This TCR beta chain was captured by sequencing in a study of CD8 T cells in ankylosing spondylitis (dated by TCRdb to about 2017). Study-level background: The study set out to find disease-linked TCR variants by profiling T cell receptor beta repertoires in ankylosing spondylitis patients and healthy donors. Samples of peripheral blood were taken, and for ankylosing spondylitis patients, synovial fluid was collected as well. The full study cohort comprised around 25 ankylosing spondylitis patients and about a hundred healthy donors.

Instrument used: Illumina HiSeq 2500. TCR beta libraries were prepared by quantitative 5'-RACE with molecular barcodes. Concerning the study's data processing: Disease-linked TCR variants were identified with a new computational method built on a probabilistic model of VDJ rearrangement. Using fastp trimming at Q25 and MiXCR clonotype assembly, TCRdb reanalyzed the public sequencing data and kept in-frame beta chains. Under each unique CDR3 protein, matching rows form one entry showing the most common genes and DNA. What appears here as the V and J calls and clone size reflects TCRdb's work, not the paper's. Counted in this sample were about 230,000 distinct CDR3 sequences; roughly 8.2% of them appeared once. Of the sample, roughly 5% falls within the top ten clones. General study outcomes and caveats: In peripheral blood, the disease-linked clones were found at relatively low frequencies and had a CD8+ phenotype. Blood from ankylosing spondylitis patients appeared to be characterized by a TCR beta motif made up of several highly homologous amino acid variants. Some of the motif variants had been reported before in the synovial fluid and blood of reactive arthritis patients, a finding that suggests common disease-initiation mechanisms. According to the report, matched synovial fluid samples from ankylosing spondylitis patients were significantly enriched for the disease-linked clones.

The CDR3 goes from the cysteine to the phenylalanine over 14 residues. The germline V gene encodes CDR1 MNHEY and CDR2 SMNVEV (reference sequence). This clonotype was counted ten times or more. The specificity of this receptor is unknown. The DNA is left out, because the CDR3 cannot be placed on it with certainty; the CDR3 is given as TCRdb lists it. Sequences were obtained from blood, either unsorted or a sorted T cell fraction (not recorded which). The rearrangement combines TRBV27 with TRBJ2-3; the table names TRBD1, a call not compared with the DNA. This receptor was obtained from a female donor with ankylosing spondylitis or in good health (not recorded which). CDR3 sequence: CASTPFGPGDTQYF.